This entry describes one TCR beta chain. This clonotype is classified as medium-sized (0.01 to 0.1%). No cognate antigen has been identified for it. Within one base of it there is no much larger clone, and no base qualities were kept. As encoded in the germline V gene, CDR1 is SNHLY while CDR2 is FYNNEI. Inclusive of the bounding cysteine and phenylalanine, the CDR3 is 13 residues long. The sequence is cut down to CDR3 DNA, 39 bases in frame from base 1. Cut back by 7 bases and 3 bases, the V and J ends lie 13 bases apart. These data belong to a study of neurological immune-mediated disorders (dated by TCRdb to the late 2010s). For the wider study: Peripheral blood TCR-beta repertoires from patients with HTLV-I-associated myelopathy (HAM/TSP), patients with multiple sclerosis, and healthy controls were compared in the study using UMI-based sequencing. The approximately 110 TCR-beta libraries covered PBMC samples along with longitudinal samples, technical triplicates, and paired sorted CD4+ and CD8+ T-cell subsets. Longitudinal HAM/TSP and healthy donors had 3 time-points each (3-40 month intervals). The cohort was made up of around 70 subjects, consisting of 14 HAM/TSP patients, some 34 multiple sclerosis patients and roughly 20 healthy controls. Here is what the overall study found, with its caveats: Expanded clones from different subjects shared no identical CDR3 amino acid sequences, which suggests that TCR-beta repertoires were private in all groups. TCR clonal expansion was greatest in HAM/TSP patients and smallest in MS patients, who ranked below even healthy controls.

Per the publication, the time point label means: longitudinal time-point 2. Unsorted PBMC libraries were generated from 2 million PBMCs stored in RNAlater at -80 °C until RNA extraction. PBMCs were separated from peripheral blood using Ficoll-Hypaque density gradient centrifugation and then cryopreserved in liquid nitrogen. cDNA was synthesized by template-switch 5'RACE using a primer carrying a 10-nucleotide random unique molecular identifier by which each TCR transcript was tagged. Each sequencing run produced over 180 million TCR-beta sequences covering 15-18 subjects. The RNeasy kit was used for extraction of total RNA. The KAPA Real-time Library Amplification kit was used to amplify TCR-beta VDJ regions with primers for the TCR constant region and the 5'RACE anchor. Sample indexes and Illumina adaptors were added in a first PCR, after which library yield was increased in a second PCR. After Ampure bead purification, the roughly 650 bp TCR product was size-selected on a 2% E-gel SizeSelection system. Before pooling, libraries had their quality checked on a Bioanalyzer, their concentration measured with Qubit, and their quantity determined with the Kapa Library Quantification kit. Libraries were sequenced paired-end 2 x 150 bp on an Illumina HiSeq 2500. To increase sequence diversity, about 25-31% phiX was spiked into each library pool. The authors' analysis ran thus. Quality-filtered reads were processed with the UMI-based MiGEC pipeline, which removed over 90% of raw TCR sequences during error correction. IMGT germline references were used for alignment of VDJ genes, and clonotypes were defined by a unique CDR3 amino acid sequence together with V-J genes. Clonal expansion, Shannon diversity and CDR3 relatedness (CalcPairwiseDistances, ClusterSamples) were evaluated with VDJtools, and phylogenetic trees were built with CLCbio workbench. Expanded clones were defined as having at least 8 unique UMIs, based on coefficient-of-variation modelling across technical triplicates. The raw public reads went through TCRdb reprocessing: fastp at Q25, MiXCR clone calling, in-frame beta chains kept. Merged by CDR3 protein, the rows form single entries marked with the most common genes and DNA. What appears here as the V and J calls and clone size reflects TCRdb's work, not the paper's. This sample has some 87,000 distinct CDR3 sequences in its table, and around 13% of those were observed once. Of the sample, about 4.6% is held by the ten largest clones.

The TCR comes from a female donor with HTLV-1-associated myelopathy (HAM/TSP). The sample consisted of PBMCs. The chain joins TRBV2 to TRBJ2-7; the D call could be TRBD1 or TRBD2, with each sharing 5 bases. The CDR3 loop reads CASNIGADYEQYF. The nucleotides are TGTGCCAGCAACATCGGGGCGGACTACGAGCAGTACTTC.